This T cell receptor (beta chain) derives from a study of regulatory T cells in long-lasting Graves disease. Time point reported: newly diagnosed GD, antithyroid drugs for less than 3 months. PBMC RNA was the source of the TCR library. iRepertoire HTBI primers and Arm-PCR of CDR3 regions built TCR beta libraries. In TCRdb, the multiplex PCR reads were re-called with MiXCR into one record per CDR3 protein. The table lists 400,000 to 550,000 distinct CDR3 sequences, under 15% of them singletons. CDR3 length: 15 amino acids. The V end lost 6 bases, the J end lost 5 bases, and 20 bases lay between the germline ends. Per the germline V gene, CDR1 is SGHDT and CDR2 is YYEEEE. This clonotype was recorded many times. In addition, the sample was reused for a study of T cells in Graves' hyperthyroidism and ophthalmopathy.

This TCR was recovered from a woman aged 30 to 39 with Graves disease. The sample consisted of peripheral blood mononuclear cells (PBMCs), taken at new diagnosis, from a patient treated with antithyroid drugs. The chain combines TRBV5-6 with TRBJ2-5; the D gene is possibly TRBD2 (6 bases). CDR3 region: CASTIRGRGRETQYF. CDR3 coding DNA: TGTGCCAGCACCATAAGGGGTAGAGGGAGGGAGACCCAGTACTTC. The full variable domain, in which reference TRBV5-6 and TRBJ2-5 provide the parts outside the CDR3, is DAGVTQSPTHLIKTRGQQVTLRCSPKSGHDTVSWYQQALGQGPQFIFQYYEEEERQRGNFPDRFSGHQFPNYSSELNVNALLLGDSALYLCASTIRGRGRETQYFGPGTRLLVL.